One and the same sample provided the 12 T cell receptor beta chains below, sequenced in a study of a mutant IDH1 vaccine in newly diagnosed glioma. Using immunoSEQ multiplex PCR, the repertoire was profiled, and TCRdb retains in-frame clones only, with some absent. The table includes 23,000 or so clones, 79% detected once. Described time point: week 11, during vaccination. Each dose delivered 300 ug of mutant IDH1 20-mer peptide subcutaneously with imiquimod. What these receptors recognize is not known. The sequences come from PBMCs, collected from a glioma patient whose treatment included an IDH1 peptide vaccine. These receptors all stem from a man aged 40-49 years with glioma.

This clone was observed a handful of times. This chain connects TRBV7-8 to TRBJ1-1, with D maybe TRBD1 (5 bases). Germline CDR1 is SGHVS and CDR2 is FQNEAQ. The CDR3 consists of 13 residues. The V and J ends lost 10 bases and 5 bases respectively, with 17 bases between them. The CDR3 region has the DNA TGTGCCACGGGCCGGGAAAGGGGTACTGAAGCTTTCTTT. As protein: CATGRERGTEAFF.

The CDR3 bases are TGTGCCAGCTCACTGGGACAGGGACTGCTTACGCAGTATTTT. This codes for CASSLGQGLLTQYF. V is TRBV18 and J is TRBJ2-3; 9 bases are shared with TRBD1. Trimming removed 4 bases from V and 8 bases from J; junction bases left unmatched: 7. The germline V gene has CDR1 KGHSH and CDR2 LQKENI. This CDR3 contains 14 residues.

This clone was observed a single time. The chain combines TRBV4-3 with TRBJ2-6; tentatively, D is TRBD1 (6 bases). V dropped 1 base and J dropped 12 bases, with 13 bases sitting between them. The CDR3 consists of 14 residues. The germline gives CDR1 LGHNA, CDR2 YSLEER. The CDR3 spells CASSQGTDPTVLTF. The CDR3, as DNA: TGCGCCAGCAGCCAAGGGACAGACCCTACCGTCCTGACTTTC.

This clone occurred a few times. The J gene is TRBJ2-3, the V gene TRBV27; 7 positions match TRBD1. Germline trimming cut 3 bases from V and 1 base from J; bases unmatched to any gene: 7. CDR3 size: 16 residues. Germline CDR1 MNHEY, CDR2 SMNVEV (reference sequence). CDR3 protein: CASSLPTGSGTDTQYF. CDR3 nucleotides: TGTGCCAGCAGTTTGCCGACAGGGAGTGGCACAGATACGCAGTATTTT.

This clone was detected only once. The gene calls are TRBV5-1 and TRBJ2-7; D is perhaps TRBD2 (7 bases). Germline CDR1 reads SGHRS; CDR2 reads YFSETQ. The germline V and J ends were trimmed by 4 bases and 3 bases, with 11 bases remaining between them. The CDR3 has 13 amino acids. The CDR3 here is CASSLGGGYEQYF. As DNA, the CDR3 is TGCGCCAGCAGCCTAGGGGGGGGCTACGAGCAGTACTTC.

This chain uses TRBV11-2 with TRBJ1-1; 12 bases align to TRBD1. Unmatched junction bases numbered 12, after V lost 6 bases and J lost 1 base. The CDR3 is made up of 18 amino acids. Per germline, CDR1 SGHAT and CDR2 FQNNGV. CDR3 DNA sequence: TGTGCCAGCAGAGCTGCGCGCGGGACAGGGGGCTCGAACACTGAAGCTTTCTTT. Residues: CASRAARGTGGSNTEAFF. Combining the CDR3 with reference TRBV11-2 and TRBJ1-1 gives the whole variable domain EAGVAQSPRYKIIEKRQSVAFWCNPISGHATLYWYQQILGQGPKLLIQFQNNGVVDDSQLPKDRFSAERLKGVDSTLKIQPAKLEDSAVYLCASRAARGTGGSNTEAFFGQGTRLTVV.

Concerning this clone itself: The junction shows a germline mismatch at one end, possibly a read error. V is TRBV5-6 and J is TRBJ1-3; a possible D gene is TRBD1 (6 bases). From germline, CDR1 is SGHDT and CDR2 YYEEEE. The CDR3 is made up of 13 amino acids. The CDR3 reads CASSTGNGDTIYF. CDR3 bases: TGTGCCAGCAGCACAGGGAATGGAGACACCATATATTTT.

J is TRBJ2-7 and V is TRBV6-1, with 8 bases lining up with TRBD1. V shed 5 bases and J 5 bases; nucleotides not matched to a gene: 11. Germline V gene lookup returns CDR1 MNHNS and CDR2 SASEGT. This CDR3 is built from 15 residues. The CDR3 loop reads CASSSFRDRTDEQYF. In DNA form, the CDR3 reads TGTGCCAGCAGTTCTTTCCGGGACAGGACCGACGAGCAGTACTTC.

This clone was detected once. The V call is TRBV6-1, the J call TRBJ2-7, with a tentative D call TRBD1 (7 bases). V lost 5 bases to trimming and J lost 6 bases, with 20 bases between them. Germline V gene sequence: CDR1 MNHNS, CDR2 SASEGT. The CDR3 is 15 residues long. The CDR3 nucleotides are TGTGCCAGCAGTCCCTTCCAAGGAGGGGGCGTCGAGCAGTACTTC. Protein sequence: CASSPFQGGGVEQYF.

The rearrangement links TRBV27 to TRBJ2-1, with TRBD2 matching over 8 bases. The CDR3 totals 18 residues. The ends lost 2 bases at V and 3 bases at J; junction bases unmatched: 12. Germline V gene sequence: CDR1 MNHEY, CDR2 SMNVEV (reference sequence). The CDR3 region has the DNA TGTGCCAGCAGTTTAAAGGGCCGCGGGAGGCTAGGCTACAATGAGCAGTTCTTC. This translates into CASSLKGRGRLGYNEQFF.

The chain is built from TRBV9 and TRBJ2-4; TRBD2 aligns across 8 bases. Looked up from germline, CDR1 is SGDLS and CDR2 is YYNGEE. This CDR3 is 16 amino acids long. The ends lost 3 bases at V and 5 bases at J; junction bases unmatched: 10. Here the CDR3 DNA reads TGTGCCAGCAGCGCAACCGGACTAGCTGGCCAAAACATTCAGTACTTC. As protein: CASSATGLAGQNIQYF.

The chain uses TRBV2 and TRBJ2-5; 10 bases line up with TRBD2. Germline trimming cut 5 bases from V and 5 bases from J; bases unmatched to any gene: 14. Germline CDR1 and CDR2: SNHLY and FYNNEI. This CDR3 has 17 residues. The CDR3 coding sequence is TGTGCCAGCAGTCTAACCTCTAGCGGGAGAGGTTGGGAGACCCAGTACTTC. It codes for CASSLTSSGRGWETQYF.